Below, 21 T cell receptor beta chains from the same sample are listed, as sequenced in a study of radiation and T cells in renal cell carcinoma. The repertoire was sequenced with immunoSEQ multiplex PCR; TCRdb's copy has only in-frame clones and lacks some. Here the sample spans 150,000 or so clones, about 85% being singletons. The time point was: baseline pretreatment blood. The treatment here: 15 Gy SBRT to primary tumor, nephrectomy 4 weeks later. The source was blood, collected from a patient whose treatment included radiotherapy and nephrectomy. All receptors derive from an older woman with renal cell carcinoma.

The V call is TRBV5-1, the J call TRBJ2-1; no firm D call. Germline values: CDR1 SGHRS, CDR2 YFSETQ. CDR3 length: 11 residues. Trimming removed 1 base at V and 8 bases at J, with 4 bases between. The CDR3 coding sequence is TGCGCCAGCAGCTTGAGGGATGAGCAGTTCTTC. It translates to CASSLRDEQFF.

This clone was observed a single time. This chain connects TRBV30 to TRBJ2-1, with 7 bases fitting TRBD2. The CDR3 is made up of 13 amino acids. After removal of 3 bases from V and 16 bases from J, the junction contained 15 bases not matched to a gene. CDR1 is GTSNPN, CDR2 SVGIG, per germline (reference sequence). Here the CDR3 reads CAWRTPGLLFPFF. The CDR3, as DNA: TGTGCCTGGAGGACGCCGGGACTACTTTTCCCTTTCTTC.

CDR3 sequence reads: CASSLQGEPQHF. The CDR3 coding sequence is TGTGCCAGCAGCTTACAGGGTGAGCCCCAGCATTTT. V usage is TRBV2 and J usage is TRBJ1-5; maybe TRBD1 (6 bases). CDR1 and CDR2 (germline): SNHLY, FYNNEI. The V and J ends lost 6 bases and 8 bases respectively, with 11 bases between them. The CDR3 extends over 12 amino acids.

This clone showed up just a few times. The CDR3 here is CASSASMNTEAFF. The CDR3 DNA reads TGTGCCAGTAGCGCCAGCATGAACACTGAAGCTTTCTTT. The chain recombines TRBV19 with TRBJ1-1; D remains unclear. V was trimmed by 6 bases and J by 0 bases, leaving 8 bases between them. Germline V gives CDR1 LNHDA, CDR2 SQIVND (reference sequence). CDR3 length: 13 residues.

V gene TRBV5-1 combines with J gene TRBJ2-7; TRBD1 is a possible D gene (5 bases). V shed 0 bases and J shed 2 bases, with 9 bases lying between them. The germline gives CDR1 SGHRS, CDR2 YFSETQ. The CDR3 covers 14 residues. CDR3 nucleotide sequence: TGCGCCAGCAGCTTGGAGCCCAGGGCCTACGAGCAGTACTTC. The encoded protein is CASSLEPRAYEQYF.

The chain couples TRBV29-1 to TRBJ1-3, with unresolved D. Germline V gene lookup returns CDR1 SQVTM and CDR2 ANQGSEA. CDR3 size: 14 residues. With 3 bases removed from V and 0 bases from J, the gap between germline ends came to 9 bases. CDR3 region: CSVDTVDSGNTIYF. CDR3 nucleotide sequence: TGCAGCGTTGATACGGTGGACTCTGGAAACACCATATATTTT.

The chain couples TRBV19 to TRBJ1-1, with 7 nucleotides matching TRBD1. The ends lost 0 bases at V and 3 bases at J; junction bases unmatched: 13. The CDR3 is 18 residues long. The germline CDR1 and CDR2 sequences are LNHDA and SQIVND (reference sequence). CDR3 nucleotides: TGTGCCAGTAGTATAGATATTGGTTGGACAGGAGACGACACTGAAGCTTTCTTT. This gives the protein CASSIDIGWTGDDTEAFF.

This clone was seen a handful of times. This sequence joins TRBV5-4 and TRBJ2-5; TRBD2 aligns across 11 bases. The CDR3 spans 16 residues. Germline V gene lookup returns CDR1 SGHNT and CDR2 YYREEE (reference sequence). Trimming at V came to 4 bases and at J to 4 bases, leaving 9 bases not matched to a gene. CDR3 loop: CASSPKLAGVGETQYF. CDR3 in DNA: TGTGCCAGCAGCCCCAAACTAGCGGGGGTCGGAGAGACCCAGTACTTC.

The J gene is TRBJ1-1, the V gene TRBV9; D gene ambiguous. Trimming pared 3 bases from V and 10 bases from J, leaving 19 bases between. Germline V CDR1 and CDR2: SGDLS, YYNGEE. This CDR3 is 14 amino acids long. Written as DNA, the CDR3 is TGTGCCAGCAGCGCCGTAAGGGCTGAAACGGTAGCTTTCTTT. Amino acids: CASSAVRAETVAFF.

The rearrangement links TRBV30 to TRBJ2-3, with TRBD2 identical over 9 bases. V lost 2 bases to trimming and J lost 8 bases; unmatched junction nucleotides: 5. The CDR3 runs to 13 residues. Germline lookup yields CDR1 GTSNPN and CDR2 SVGIG (reference sequence). CDR3 bases: TGTGCCTGGAGTCTAGCGGGGTATGGTACGCAGTATTTT. This gives the protein CAWSLAGYGTQYF.

CDR3 coding DNA: TGTGCCAGCAGCTTTGGGGACAGAACCTACGAGCAGTACTTC. This gives the protein CASSFGDRTYEQYF. The V gene is TRBV11-2, the J gene TRBJ2-7; 7 positions agree with TRBD1. This CDR3 has 14 residues. The germline V gene has CDR1 SGHAT and CDR2 FQNNGV. J was trimmed by 2 bases and V by 3 bases; bases with no gene match: 4.

The J gene is TRBJ2-7, the V gene TRBV9; TRBD2 agrees at 7 bases. The CDR3 totals 12 residues. Looked up from germline, CDR1 is SGDLS and CDR2 is YYNGEE. V shed 0 bases, J shed 7 bases, and the junction held 1 base outside the gene matches. CDR3 loop: CASSVDGREQYF. The DNA for the CDR3 is TGTGCCAGCAGCGTAGACGGGAGGGAGCAGTACTTC. Using reference TRBV9 and TRBJ2-7 for the parts outside the CDR3, the full variable domain is DSGVTQTPKHLITATGQRVTLRCSPRSGDLSVYWYQQSLDQGLQFLIQYYNGEERAKGNILERFSAQQFPDLHSELNLSSLELGDSALYFCASSVDGREQYFGPGTRLTVT.

This chain uses TRBV5-4 with TRBJ2-5; D is possibly TRBD1 (5 bases). The V end was cut by 4 bases, the J end by 1 base, with 17 bases between. The CDR3 spans 16 residues. In germline, CDR1 is SGHNT, CDR2 YYREEE (reference sequence). Written as DNA, the CDR3 is TGTGCCAGCAGCCAAATAAACCCTGGGGCCCAAGAGACCCAGTACTTC. Translation gives CASSQINPGAQETQYF. Variable domain in full (rest from reference TRBV5-4 and TRBJ2-5): ETGVTQSPTHLIKTRGQQVTLRCSSQSGHNTVSWYQQALGQGPQFIFQYYREEENGRGNFPPRFSGLQFPNYSSELNVNALELDDSALYLCASSQINPGAQETQYFGPGTRLLVL.

The DNA of the CDR3 is TGTGCCAGCAGCCACCCCCGGGACAGGGAGGACTATGGCTACACCTTC. This sequence encodes CASSHPRDREDYGYTF. This chain joins TRBV7-9 and TRBJ1-2; the match to TRBD1 covers 9 bases. This CDR3 has 16 residues. The V and J ends lost 5 bases and 3 bases, in that order; junction bases with no gene match: 10. Germline-derived CDR1 and CDR2 are SEHNR and FQNEAQ (reference sequence). The full variable domain, in which reference TRBV7-9 and TRBJ1-2 provide the parts outside the CDR3, is DTGVSQNPRHKITKRGQNVTFRCDPISEHNRLYWYRQTLGQGPEFLTYFQNEAQLEKSRLLSDRFSAERPKGSFSTLEIQRTEQGDSAMYLCASSHPRDREDYGYTFGSGTRLTVV.

CDR3 bases: TGTGCCAGCAGTTTAAGGCGGGGGTACCCCCCCTATGGCTACACCTTC. Translating gives CASSLRRGYPPYGYTF. The rearrangement links TRBV28 to TRBJ1-2, with TRBD1 as a possible D gene (5 bases). The CDR3 is 16 amino acids. Trimming left V 2 bases short and J 4 bases short, with 17 bases between. CDR1 and CDR2 (germline): MDHEN, SYDVKM.

The chain couples TRBV7-2 to TRBJ2-7, with no clear D. The CDR3 runs 11 residues. The germline CDR1 and CDR2 sequences are SGHTA and FQGNSA. V lost 8 bases and J 2 bases, leaving 7 bases between the germline ends. CDR3 protein: CASAGPYEQYF. The CDR3 bases are TGTGCCAGCGCTGGACCCTACGAGCAGTACTTC.

This chain uses TRBV2 with TRBJ2-1; 11 bases are a match to TRBD1. This CDR3 is 15 amino acids long. Germline V gene lookup returns CDR1 SNHLY and CDR2 FYNNEI. V lost 7 bases to trimming and J lost 6 bases; unmatched junction nucleotides: 8. The CDR3 coding sequence is TGTGCCAGCACCTTGACCGGGACAGGGGGCAATGAGCAGTTCTTC. This translates into CASTLTGTGGNEQFF.

The V call is TRBV27, the J call TRBJ1-5, with 7 bases identical to TRBD1. Trimming took 5 bases from V and 4 from J; bases not matched to a gene: 5. The CDR3 has 14 amino acids. Germline CDR1 and CDR2: MNHEY and SMNVEV (reference sequence). The CDR3 DNA reads as TGTGCCAGCAGTCCGGGACAGATAAATCAGCCCCAGCATTTT. It yields the protein CASSPGQINQPQHF.

Of note for this clone: The same CDR3 can be traced to other DNA sequences in this sample. V is TRBV9 and J is TRBJ2-1; 11 bases are shared with TRBD2. The CDR3 runs to 15 residues. Unmatched junction bases numbered 1, after V lost 1 base and J lost 4 bases. Looked up from germline, CDR1 is SGDLS and CDR2 is YYNGEE. For the CDR3, the DNA is TGTGCCAGCAGCGTATCTAGCGGGGGGTACAATGAGCAGTTCTTC. Its protein is CASSVSSGGYNEQFF. Variable domain in full (rest from reference TRBV9 and TRBJ2-1): DSGVTQTPKHLITATGQRVTLRCSPRSGDLSVYWYQQSLDQGLQFLIQYYNGEERAKGNILERFSAQQFPDLHSELNLSSLELGDSALYFCASSVSSGGYNEQFFGPGTRLTVL.

The V gene is TRBV7-2, the J gene TRBJ1-1; D may be TRBD1 (5 bases). Between the trimmed V and J ends, which lost 0 bases and 0 bases, there was a span of 8 bases. The CDR3 extends over 15 amino acids. Germline assignment: CDR1 SGHTA and CDR2 FQGNSA. This CDR3 is CASSLAQGVNTEAFF. The CDR3 nucleotides read TGTGCCAGCAGCTTAGCGCAAGGGGTGAACACTGAAGCTTTCTTT.

This clone was seen only once. The chain has TRBV28 and TRBJ1-1, with no clear D. This CDR3 contains 11 residues. V was clipped by 3 bases and J by 4 bases, with 3 bases between them. Germline V gene lookup returns CDR1 MDHEN and CDR2 SYDVKM. The CDR3 bases are TGTGCCAGCAGTTTCGGCACTGAAGCTTTCTTT. As protein: CASSFGTEAFF.